The T cell receptor beta chain under discussion was sequenced for a study of T cells expressing NK-cell markers. TCRdb re-called the 5' RACE reads; every CDR3 protein appears as one record, without DNA. Its clone listing holds over 200,000 distinct CDR3 sequences. Per the germline V gene, CDR1 is SGHDN and CDR2 is FVKESK. The CDR3 totals 15 residues. This TCR came from a man younger than 30 in good health. Sequencing input: blood T cells: a sorted CD56 or NKG2C T cell subset, CD4+ or CD8+ T cells, or bulk PBMC T cells (not recorded which). The rearrangement links TRBV14 to TRBJ2-1; TCRdb names TRBD2, which stays unverified in the absence of DNA. The CDR3 is CASSPGTSGRPQQFF. The variable domain in full, with the rest retrieved from reference TRBV14 and TRBJ2-1, is EAGVTQFPSHSVIEKGQTVTLRCDPISGHDNLYWYRRVMGKEIKFLLHFVKESKQDESGMPNNRFLAERTGGTYSTLKVQPAELEDSGVYFCASSPGTSGRPQQFFGPGTRLTVL.